Sequencing of this TCR beta chain was carried out in a study of post-analysis software for immune sequencing data. Study overall: Secondary progressive, relapsing-remitting and progressive-relapsing multiple sclerosis were among the included disease courses. Study results and limitations: Several TRBV segments (TRBV5-6, TRBV5-1 and TRBV20-1 among them) occurred more frequently in patients than in controls. Strong co-clustering by F measure was seen for same-batch samples. The normalized Chao1 diversity of multiple sclerosis patients was significantly lower than that of controls.

This clonotype was recorded a few times. Its specificity is unknown. The V and J ends lost 6 bases and 2 bases respectively, with 20 bases between them. There are 18 residues in the CDR3. TCR beta cDNA libraries had unique molecular identifiers. When roughly 0.9 to 10 million T cells were used, they gave 500,000 or so cDNA molecules. Each CDR3 protein gets one entry after TCRdb re-called the PCR reads with MiXCR. This table holds about 820,000 distinct CDR3 sequences, about 57% found once. The source material was blood. The clonotype comes from a girl aged 5 to 17 with multiple sclerosis. The chain recombines TRBV12-3 or TRBV12-4 with TRBJ2-6, with D possibly TRBD2 on 6 matching bases. The CDR3 nucleotides are TGTGCCAGCAGCGATGTACCGGGACTTCCCCCTGGGGCCAACGTCCTGACTTTC. Residues: CASSDVPGLPPGANVLTF.